What follows are 3 T cell receptor beta chains derived from one specimen sequenced in a study of blood T cells in healthy people across ages. Together with a sample-barcoded 5' primer, a J-beta primer mix was included in a second PCR lasting about 7 to 11 cycles. TCRdb re-called the 5' RACE reads through MiXCR, storing one row per CDR3 protein. The sample holds around 1.5 million distinct CDR3 sequences; approximately 59% are singletons and the top ten take 5% to 7%. The sequenced sample was blood. These receptors all come from a man younger than 30 in good health.

The chain employs TRBV4-2 and TRBJ1-1; tentative D call: TRBD1 (5 bases). V was clipped by 4 bases and J by 3 bases, with 12 bases between them. Germline loops: CDR1 LGHNA, CDR2 YNFKEQ. This CDR3 spans 14 amino acids. The CDR3 reads CASSLGEVDTEAFF. The CDR3 DNA sequence: TGTGCCAGCAGCCTGGGGGAGGTGGACACTGAAGCTTTCTTT.

The sample holds many counts of this clonotype. The chain employs TRBV7-2 and TRBJ1-6; possible D gene TRBD1, 5 bases. The CDR3 is 13 amino acids. V shed 2 bases and J shed 6 bases, with 5 bases lying between them. Germline V gene lookup returns CDR1 SGHTA and CDR2 FQGNSA. DNA of the CDR3: TGTGCCAGCAGCTTAAGGGGTAATTCACCCCTCCACTTT. This translates into CASSLRGNSPLHF. Using reference TRBV7-2 and TRBJ1-6 for the parts outside the CDR3, the full variable domain is GAGVSQSPSNKVTEKGKDVELRCDPISGHTALYWYRQSLGQGLEFLIYFQGNSAPDKSGLPSDRFSAERTGGSVSTLTIQRTQQEDSAVYLCASSLRGNSPLHFGNGTRLTVT.

The J gene is TRBJ2-3, the V gene TRBV27, with 8 bases aligning to TRBD1. Germline CDR1 MNHEY, CDR2 SMNVEV (reference sequence). This CDR3 contains 14 residues. The ends lost 6 bases at V and 3 bases at J; junction bases unmatched: 5. CDR3 amino acids: CASSGQGPTDTQYF. Written as DNA, the CDR3 is TGTGCCAGCAGCGGACAGGGTCCGACAGATACGCAGTATTTT.